Listed here are 17 T cell receptor beta chains from one sample, sequenced in a study of control samples from healthy donors and cancer patients. Only in-frame clones appear in the TCRdb table, and some are missing; sequencing was by immunoSEQ multiplex PCR. The sample shows 90,000 to 120,000 clones, around four fifths of them seen only once. The sequencing input was blood. The source of these receptors is a man aged 18 to 29 in good health.

This chain joins TRBV5-4 and TRBJ2-3, with D maybe TRBD1 (6 bases). CDR1 and CDR2 (germline): SGHNT, YYREEE (reference sequence). V dropped 4 bases and J dropped 9 bases, with 18 bases sitting between them. CDR3 size: 14 residues. The CDR3 loop reads CASSQGWGPPTQYF. The CDR3 DNA reads TGTGCCAGCAGCCAAGGGTGGGGGCCTCCAACGCAGTATTTT.

The chain combines TRBV6-1 with TRBJ1-2; D might be TRBD1 (6 bases). Germline V gene sequence: CDR1 MNHNS, CDR2 SASEGT. The V end lost 1 base, the J end lost 2 bases, and 26 bases lay between the germline ends. The CDR3 has 20 amino acids. The CDR3, as DNA: TGTGCCAGCAGTGAAGGCATAGGGCCCATGGGGGGCGGTCTCAACTATGGCTACACCTTC. This gives the protein CASSEGIGPMGGGLNYGYTF.

This clone has at least ten counts. The rearrangement joins TRBV6-2 or TRBV6-3 to TRBJ1-2; D remains ambiguous. Germline CDR1 MNHEY, CDR2 SVGEGT. Between the trimmed V and J ends, which lost 5 bases and 3 bases, there was a span of 16 bases. The CDR3 spans 15 residues. DNA for the CDR3: TGTGCCAGCAGTGACATAGACGGACCAGACTATGGCTACACCTTC. Its protein is CASSDIDGPDYGYTF.

The chain carries TRBV3-1 (or the pseudogene TRBV3-2) and TRBJ2-2, with 7 bases that match TRBD2. Trimming took 0 bases from V and 4 from J; bases not matched to a gene: 8. CDR1 and CDR2 (germline): LGHDT, YNNKEL (reference sequence). The CDR3 sequence is 17 residues long. This CDR3 is CASSQDLGRELTGELFF. Here the CDR3 DNA reads TGTGCCAGCAGCCAAGACCTGGGGCGGGAGCTCACCGGGGAGCTGTTTTTT.

This chain links TRBV2 with TRBJ1-1; D is possibly TRBD1 (6 bases). From germline, CDR1 is SNHLY and CDR2 FYNNEI. The CDR3 length is 15 residues. Trimming left V 10 bases short and J 5 bases short, with 23 bases between. The CDR3 DNA is TGTGCCACCCAATCCCTTAAACAGGGAGGTACTGAAGCTTTCTTT. It yields the protein CATQSLKQGGTEAFF.

The chain carries TRBV24-1 and TRBJ2-3; maybe TRBD1 (6 bases). This CDR3 is 16 amino acids long. CDR1 and CDR2 from the germline V gene are KGHDR and SFDVKD. V was trimmed by 1 base and J by 4 bases, leaving 14 bases between them. The CDR3 bases are TGTGCCACCAGTGATTTCGGGAACAGGGTAGCAGATACGCAGTATTTT. Its protein is CATSDFGNRVADTQYF.

To note about this clone: Germline is not matched at one junction end, which may reflect a read error. The genes are TRBV7-2 and TRBJ1-1; D is unclear. From germline, CDR1 is SGHTA and CDR2 FQGNSA. This CDR3 comprises 15 residues. The CDR3 here is CASRFDPRRHTEAFF. DNA of the CDR3: TGTGCCAGCCGCTTCGATCCCCGTCGGCACACTGAAGCTTTCTTT.

The CDR3 bases are TGTGCCAGCAGTGTGAGGACTAGCGGGGGATCCTACAATGAGCAGTTCTTC. Translated, it gives CASSVRTSGGSYNEQFF. The rearrangement uses TRBV6-1 and TRBJ2-1; 13 bases are a match to TRBD2. This CDR3 is 17 amino acids long. Germline assignment: CDR1 MNHNS and CDR2 SASEGT. The ends lost 4 bases at V and 1 base at J; junction bases unmatched: 4.

This chain joins TRBV19 and TRBJ1-1; weak D call: TRBD1 (6 bases). The V gene lost 10 bases and the J gene lost 6 bases, with 15 bases spanning the gap. The CDR3 is 12 amino acids. The germline V gene encodes CDR1 LNHDA and CDR2 SQIVND (reference sequence). CDR3 region: CATSNGGPEAFF. The CDR3 coding sequence is TGTGCCACGAGTAACGGGGGGCCTGAAGCTTTCTTT. The entire variable domain, with the rest obtained from reference TRBV19 and TRBJ1-1, is as follows: DGGITQSPKYLFRKEGQNVTLSCEQNLNHDAMYWYRQDPGQGLRLIYYSQIVNDFQKGDIAEGYSVSREKKESFPLTVTSAQKNPTAFYLCATSNGGPEAFFGQGTRLTVV.

V and J are TRBV30 and TRBJ1-5; TRBD1 might be the D (5 bases). V was pared by 0 bases and J by 0 bases, with 18 bases between. This CDR3 region has 18 residues. Germline V CDR1 and CDR2: GTSNPN, SVGIG (reference sequence). In DNA, the CDR3 is TGTGCCTGGAGTGTACCAACAGGAGACGTTTATAGCAATCAGCCCCAGCATTTT. Translated: CAWSVPTGDVYSNQPQHF.

The chain joins TRBV3-1 (or the pseudogene TRBV3-2) to TRBJ2-7; D unclear. CDR1 and CDR2 (germline): LGHDT, YNNKEL (reference sequence). The V and J ends lost 0 bases and 5 bases respectively, with 14 bases between them. This CDR3 has 15 amino acids. The CDR3 nucleotides read TGTGCCAGCAGCCAAGATCAAGCAGGAAGGCACGAGCAGTACTTC. It encodes CASSQDQAGRHEQYF.

The rearrangement joins TRBV28 to TRBJ2-5; D is perhaps TRBD1 (6 bases). There are 17 residues in the CDR3. The germline CDR1 and CDR2 sequences are MDHEN and SYDVKM. The germline V and J ends were trimmed by 5 bases and 5 bases, with 24 bases remaining between them. For the CDR3, the DNA is TGTGCCAGCAGTGTACAGGGACCCGGCGCGGGTGGGGAGACCCAGTACTTC. This translates into CASSVQGPGAGGETQYF.

The chain is built from TRBV19 and TRBJ2-1; maybe TRBD2 (7 bases). The ends were cut back, 3 bases at V and 0 bases at J, with 15 bases in the middle. From germline, CDR1 is LNHDA and CDR2 SQIVND (reference sequence). The CDR3 contains 17 residues. The CDR3 protein is CASSITGGGSSYNEQFF. Written as DNA, the CDR3 is TGTGCCAGTAGTATCACGGGGGGCGGGAGCTCCTACAATGAGCAGTTCTTC.

The chain couples TRBV2 to TRBJ2-2; a possible D gene is TRBD1 (5 bases). The CDR3 extends over 14 amino acids. Germline V gene sequence: CDR1 SNHLY, CDR2 FYNNEI. Deletions cut 7 bases from V and 2 bases from J, with 11 bases between. CDR3 loop: CASTRQSNTGELFF. Written as DNA, the CDR3 is TGTGCCAGCACGCGACAGTCTAACACCGGGGAGCTGTTTTTT. Drawing the rest from reference TRBV2 and TRBJ2-2, the complete variable domain is EPEVTQTPSHQVTQMGQEVILRCVPISNHLYFYWYRQILGQKVEFLVSFYNNEISEKSEIFDDQFSVERPDGSNFTLKIRSTKLEDSAMYFCASTRQSNTGELFFGEGSRLTVL.

This clone has more than one count but fewer than ten. The chain carries TRBV10-2 and TRBJ2-5; 10 nucleotides line up with TRBD2. This CDR3 region has 16 residues. The J segment lost 4 bases and the V segment lost 2 bases, leaving 7 bases of the junction unmatched. Germline V CDR1 and CDR2: WSHSY, SAAADI. This CDR3 reads CASSEPPSGGAETQYF. The CDR3 nucleotides read TGCGCCAGCAGTGAGCCCCCGAGCGGGGGGGCAGAGACCCAGTACTTC.

The chain couples TRBV19 to TRBJ1-4; D unclear. Germline values: CDR1 LNHDA, CDR2 SQIVND (reference sequence). The CDR3 has 13 residues. V was cut by 3 bases and J by 0 bases, with 2 bases left in between. As DNA, the CDR3 is TGTGCCAGTAGTATTCCAACTAATGAAAAACTGTTTTTT. Its protein is CASSIPTNEKLFF.

The J gene is TRBJ1-1, the V gene TRBV6-6; D unresolved. Germline CDR1 MNHNY, CDR2 SVGAGI (reference sequence). The CDR3 totals 13 residues. V gave up 6 bases and J gave up 0 bases, with 8 bases separating them. The chain's CDR3 is CASSRALNTEAFF. The CDR3 nucleotides are TGTGCCAGCAGCCGGGCTCTGAACACTGAAGCTTTCTTT.